Listed below are T cell receptor beta chains from one sample, sequenced in a study of patients and donors after allogeneic stem cell transplantation. TCRdb ran MiXCR on the RT-PCR reads and lists one entry per CDR3 protein. The sample has a few hundred thousand distinct CDR3 sequences, over 12% seen once. The specimen was blood, either unsorted or a sorted T cell fraction (not recorded which). The receptor set was obtained from a human donor who was either an allogeneic HSCT recipient or a stem cell or donor lymphocyte infusion donor (not recorded which). It is not recorded whose cells these are; they may come from a transplant donor. The CDR3 runs from the conserved cysteine through the conserved F or W. D genes are given only for firm matches. A row's size may be missing; if present it is once, few, many or a size class.

j_call: TRBJ2-1; v_call: TRBV3-1; d_call: -; clone_size: few; cdr3_aa: CASSPQRSSYNEQFF; cdr3_nt: TGTGCCAGCAGCCCTCAGAGAAGCTCCTACAATGAGCAGTTCTTC
j_call: TRBJ1-4; v_call: TRBV20-1; d_call: -; clone_size: few; cdr3_aa: CSAIRQANEKLFF; cdr3_nt: TGCAGTGCTATCCGACAGGCTAATGAAAAACTGTTTTTT
j_call: TRBJ2-7; v_call: TRBV7-2; d_call: -; clone_size: few; cdr3_aa: CASSPRGMRGGYEQYF; cdr3_nt: TGTGCCAGCAGCCCCCGTGGTATGAGGGGGGGCTACGAGCAGTACTTC
j_call: TRBJ1-3; v_call: TRBV29-1; d_call: -; clone_size: -; cdr3_aa: CSVEPTLAGNTIYF; cdr3_nt: TGCAGCGTTGAACCAACTTTGGCTGGAAACACCATATATTTT
j_call: TRBJ2-3; v_call: TRBV19; d_call: -; clone_size: few; cdr3_aa: CASSIWRGGDFQQSTDTQYF; cdr3_nt: TGTGCCAGTAGTATATGGAGGGGCGGGGATTTCCAACAGAGCACAGATACGCAGTATTTT
j_call: TRBJ2-7; v_call: TRBV15; d_call: TRBD2; clone_size: -; cdr3_aa: CATSRDSSASGNYYEQYF; cdr3_nt: TGTGCCACCAGCAGAGATTCGTCCGCTAGCGGCAACTACTACGAGCAGTACTTC
j_call: TRBJ1-1; v_call: TRBV20-1; d_call: TRBD1; clone_size: -; cdr3_aa: CSAPPDRGPEAFF; cdr3_nt: TGCAGTGCCCCCCCGGACAGGGGCCCTGAAGCTTTCTTT
j_call: TRBJ1-2; v_call: TRBV7-9; d_call: -; clone_size: many; cdr3_aa: CASSRTERYGYTF; cdr3_nt: TGTGCCAGCAGCCGGACAGAAAGATATGGCTACACCTTC
j_call: TRBJ2-5; v_call: TRBV9; d_call: -; clone_size: -; cdr3_aa: CASSVGVGVRGSQETQYF; cdr3_nt: TGTGCCAGCAGCGTAGGGGTTGGAGTTCGTGGGAGCCAAGAGACCCAGTACTTC
j_call: TRBJ1-2; v_call: TRBV27; d_call: TRBD1; clone_size: few; cdr3_aa: CASSLRRGLNYGYTF; cdr3_nt: TGTGCCAGCAGTTTAAGGAGGGGGCTTAACTATGGCTACACCTTC
j_call: TRBJ1-1; v_call: TRBV7-8; d_call: -; clone_size: many; cdr3_aa: CASSLIGAEAFF; cdr3_nt: TGTGCCAGCAGCTTAATTGGGGCTGAAGCTTTCTTT
j_call: TRBJ2-3; v_call: TRBV12-3/TRBV12-4; d_call: TRBD1; clone_size: few; cdr3_aa: CASKTGVRTDTQYF; cdr3_nt: TGTGCCAGCAAAACAGGGGTTAGAACAGATACGCAGTATTTT
j_call: TRBJ1-6; v_call: TRBV10-2; d_call: TRBD1; clone_size: many; cdr3_aa: CASSRDSRNSPLHF; cdr3_nt: TGCGCCAGCAGTCGGGACAGTCGCAATTCACCCCTCCACTTT
j_call: TRBJ2-2; v_call: TRBV5-1; d_call: TRBD2; clone_size: -; cdr3_aa: CASSLAGSGIGTGELFF; cdr3_nt: TGCGCCAGCAGCTTGGCAGGTAGCGGGATAGGCACCGGGGAGCTGTTTTTT
j_call: TRBJ2-2; v_call: TRBV19; d_call: -; clone_size: -; cdr3_aa: CASSIKHWTVTGELFF; cdr3_nt: TGTGCCAGTAGTATCAAACATTGGACGGTCACCGGGGAGCTGTTTTTT
j_call: TRBJ1-1; v_call: TRBV7-2; d_call: -; clone_size: few; cdr3_aa: CASSLVRGTEAFF; cdr3_nt: TGTGCCAGCAGCTTAGTGCGGGGGACTGAAGCTTTCTTT
j_call: TRBJ2-7; v_call: TRBV2; d_call: -; clone_size: -; cdr3_aa: CASSRDSYEQYF; cdr3_nt: TGTGCCAGTAGCCGGGACTCCTACGAGCAGTACTTC
j_call: TRBJ2-3; v_call: TRBV7-2; d_call: -; clone_size: -; cdr3_aa: CASSYADTQYF; cdr3_nt: TGTGCCAGCAGTTACGCAGATACGCAGTATTTT
j_call: TRBJ2-7; v_call: TRBV5-1; d_call: TRBD1; clone_size: -; cdr3_aa: CASSLEASQGSVQYF; cdr3_nt: TGCGCCAGCAGCTTGGAGGCCTCACAGGGGTCTGTGCAGTACTTC
j_call: TRBJ1-4; v_call: TRBV20-1; d_call: -; clone_size: -; cdr3_aa: CSARRDREGNEKLFF; cdr3_nt: TGCAGTGCCCGCCGGGACCGTGAGGGAAATGAAAAACTGTTTTTT
j_call: TRBJ2-1; v_call: TRBV4-1; d_call: TRBD1; clone_size: -; cdr3_aa: CASSIRDRGYNEQFF; cdr3_nt: TGCGCCAGCAGCATCCGGGACAGGGGGTACAATGAGCAGTTCTTC
j_call: TRBJ2-1; v_call: TRBV29-1; d_call: TRBD2; clone_size: -; cdr3_aa: CSVRSGGLYNEQFF; cdr3_nt: TGCAGCGTTCGTAGCGGGGGTCTCTACAATGAGCAGTTCTTC
j_call: TRBJ1-3; v_call: TRBV4-1; d_call: -; clone_size: few; cdr3_aa: CASSQIGIGNTIYF; cdr3_nt: TGCGCCAGCAGCCAAATAGGGATCGGAAACACCATATATTTT
j_call: TRBJ2-5; v_call: TRBV7-8; d_call: TRBD2; clone_size: many; cdr3_aa: CASSLGGTQRETQYF; cdr3_nt: TGTGCCAGCAGCTTGGGGGGGACCCAGCGAGAGACCCAGTACTTC
j_call: TRBJ1-6; v_call: TRBV4-3; d_call: -; clone_size: few; cdr3_aa: CASSQDPPGGEVSPLHF; cdr3_nt: TGCGCCAGCAGCCAAGACCCCCCCGGGGGGGAAGTGTCACCCCTCCACTTT
j_call: TRBJ1-6; v_call: TRBV20-1; d_call: TRBD1; clone_size: -; cdr3_aa: CSARAGTGLGNSPLHF; cdr3_nt: TGCAGTGCTAGAGCCGGGACAGGGTTGGGTAATTCACCCCTCCACTTT
j_call: TRBJ2-2; v_call: TRBV6-2/TRBV6-3; d_call: TRBD1; clone_size: -; cdr3_aa: CASRRQGSNTGELFF; cdr3_nt: TGTGCCAGCAGACGACAGGGATCGAACACCGGGGAGCTGTTTTTT
j_call: TRBJ1-2; v_call: TRBV7-9; d_call: -; clone_size: many; cdr3_aa: CASSLDSGNYGYTF; cdr3_nt: TGTGCCAGCAGCTTAGACTCGGGAAACTATGGCTACACCTTC